The entry that follows covers one T cell receptor beta chain sequence. Using immunoSEQ multiplex PCR, the repertoire was profiled, and TCRdb retains in-frame clones only, with some absent. The sample includes more than 200,000 clones, around nine tenths seen only once; the top ten take less than 3%. The data belong to a study of blood T cell repertoires in COVID-19. Study at large: Acute and convalescent COVID-19 specimens originated in the United States, Italy and Spain.

Trimming removed 0 bases at V and 1 base at J, with 7 bases between. The germline V gene encodes CDR1 SGHNT and CDR2 YYREEE (reference sequence). This CDR3 spans 14 amino acids. The TCR comes from a woman between 55 and 75 years old with acute or convalescent COVID-19. The chain links TRBV5-4 to TRBJ1-1; D not resolved. Specimen: peripheral blood. The CDR3 DNA reads TGTGCCAGCAGCTTGGAACAGACGAACACTGAAGCTTTCTTT. Translated, it gives CASSLEQTNTEAFF. Using reference TRBV5-4 and TRBJ1-1 for the parts outside the CDR3, the full variable domain is ETGVTQSPTHLIKTRGQQVTLRCSSQSGHNTVSWYQQALGQGPQFIFQYYREEENGRGNFPPRFSGLQFPNYSSELNVNALELDDSALYLCASSLEQTNTEAFFGQGTRLTVV.